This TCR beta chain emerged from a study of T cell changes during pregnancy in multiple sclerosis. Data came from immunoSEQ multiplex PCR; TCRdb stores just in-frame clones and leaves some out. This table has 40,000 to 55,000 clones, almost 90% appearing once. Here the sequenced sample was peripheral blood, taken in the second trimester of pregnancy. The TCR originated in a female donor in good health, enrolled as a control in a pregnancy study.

This chain's CDR3 is CASSPTGVDTEAFF. The CDR3 coding sequence is TGTGCCAGCTCACCAACGGGGGTTGACACTGAAGCTTTCTTT. The V gene is TRBV18, the J gene TRBJ1-1; D possibly corresponds to TRBD1 (5 bases). Germline V gene lookup returns CDR1 KGHSH and CDR2 LQKENI. The CDR3 totals 14 residues. V shed 2 bases and J shed 3 bases, with 10 bases lying between them.